These T cell receptor beta chains were read from a single sample in a study of T cells after yellow fever vaccination. TCRdb ran MiXCR on the 5' RACE reads and lists one entry per CDR3 protein. The table records more than 300,000 distinct CDR3 sequences, approximately 4% of them present only once. The source was PBMCs, collected 15 days after the yellow fever booster vaccination. The receptors were gathered from a young man who received the YFV17D yellow fever vaccine. Both conserved end residues are part of each CDR3. Each record gives: clone size, D gene, J gene, V gene, CDR3 protein, CDR3 DNA. A D gene is named only where the DNA matches it firmly. Clone size appears in some rows only: once, few, many, or a class for an expanded clone.

few - TRBJ2-5 TRBV12-3/TRBV12-4 CASSGRSQETQYF TGTGCCAGCAGTGGACGTTCTCAAGAGACCCAGTACTTC
- - TRBJ2-7 TRBV13 CASTMGNSYEQYF TGTGCCAGCACCATGGGGAACTCCTACGAGCAGTACTTC
few - TRBJ2-2 TRBV27 CASSLRSGHYTGELFF TGTGCCAGCAGTTTAAGGTCAGGGCACTACACCGGGGAGCTGTTTTTT
few - TRBJ1-2 TRBV7-8 CASSGYRDRGGYTF TGTGCCAGCAGCGGATACCGGGATCGAGGGGGCTACACCTTC
many - TRBJ2-2 TRBV7-7 CASSLAPGGQSTGELFF TGTGCCAGCAGCTTAGCCCCCGGGGGGCAGAGCACCGGGGAGCTGTTTTTT
few - TRBJ2-3 TRBV7-2 CASSLPDATDTQYF TGTGCCAGCAGCTTGCCGGACGCAACAGATACGCAGTATTTT
many - TRBJ2-2 TRBV5-1 CASSRDLAGDTGELFF TGCGCCAGCAGCCGGGACTTAGCCGGCGACACCGGGGAGCTGTTTTTT
many TRBD1 TRBJ1-2 TRBV10-3 CAISLDRRDPNYGYTF TGTGCCATCAGTCTGGACAGGAGGGATCCTAACTATGGCTACACCTTC
- TRBD2 TRBJ2-5 TRBV5-1 CASSLADSGGQETQYF TGCGCCAGCAGCTTGGCCGATAGCGGGGGGCAAGAGACCCAGTACTTC
many TRBD1 TRBJ1-2 TRBV5-1 CASSRDRGTGYGYTF TGCGCCAGCAGCCGAGACAGGGGGACGGGCTATGGCTACACCTTC
few - TRBJ1-5 TRBV7-6 CASSLTTGWGQPQHF TGTGCCAGCAGCTTAACTACAGGGTGGGGTCAGCCCCAGCATTTT
- - TRBJ2-3 TRBV4-1 CASSQTPPTDTQYF TGCGCCAGCAGCCAGACACCGCCCACAGATACGCAGTATTTT
few - TRBJ1-1 TRBV4-1 CASSQDARMNTEAFF TGCGCCAGCAGCCAAGATGCGAGGATGAACACTGAAGCTTTCTTT
- - TRBJ1-3 TRBV2 CASLQESNGNTIYF TGTGCCAGCTTACAGGAGTCAAACGGAAACACCATATATTTT
few - TRBJ1-1 TRBV20-1 CSARPRGSTEAFF TGCAGTGCTAGGCCCCGGGGGTCCACTGAAGCTTTCTTT
many - TRBJ1-4 TRBV20-1 CSAGTPATNEKLFF TGCAGTGCGGGGACGCCCGCAACTAATGAAAAACTGTTTTTT
- TRBD1 TRBJ1-5 TRBV19 CATQGQGEYQPQHF TGTGCCACTCAAGGACAGGGGGAATATCAGCCCCAGCATTTT
many - TRBJ1-5 TRBV29-1 CSVSTLSNQPQHF TGCAGCGTTTCGACGTTGAGCAATCAGCCCCAGCATTTT
- - TRBJ1-2 TRBV18 CASSDRPRDYGYTF TGTGCCAGCTCGGACCGACCCCGCGACTATGGCTACACCTTC
many TRBD1 TRBJ2-1 TRBV29-1 CSAWTGGLDNEQFF TGCAGCGCCTGGACAGGGGGTTTGGACAATGAGCAGTTCTTC
many - TRBJ1-5 TRBV12-3/TRBV12-4 CASSFRLWGDQPQHF TGTGCCAGCAGTTTCCGTCTCTGGGGGGATCAGCCCCAGCATTTT
few - TRBJ2-2 TRBV7-9 CASSPAGELFF TGTGCCAGCAGCCCAGCCGGGGAGCTGTTTTTT
few - TRBJ2-2 TRBV19 CASSGGEAGELFF TGTGCCAGTAGCGGAGGGGAGGCCGGGGAGCTGTTTTTT
many - TRBJ2-1 TRBV5-1 CASSLGPVYNEQFF TGCGCCAGCAGCTTGGGTCCGGTCTACAATGAGCAGTTCTTC
- TRBD2 TRBJ2-7 TRBV9 CASSPWTSGYSYEQYF TGTGCCAGCAGCCCCTGGACTAGCGGTTACTCCTACGAGCAGTACTTC
few TRBD1 TRBJ1-1 TRBV5-1 CASSFSDRLNTEAFF TGCGCCAGCAGCTTCTCGGACAGGTTGAACACTGAAGCTTTCTTT
many TRBD1 TRBJ1-1 TRBV7-2 CASRVQGVGNTEAFF TGTGCCAGCAGGGTACAGGGGGTAGGGAACACTGAAGCTTTCTTT
- TRBD1 TRBJ1-4 TRBV12-3/TRBV12-4 CASSITGVMGEKLFF TGTGCCAGCAGTATCACAGGGGTTATGGGTGAAAAACTGTTTTTT
- - TRBJ1-1 TRBV5-5 CASSLRSGSLLNTEAFF TGTGCCAGCAGCTTGAGATCTGGGAGCCTACTGAACACTGAAGCTTTCTTT
many - TRBJ1-1 TRBV27 CASKGTGIEAFF TGTGCCAGCAAAGGGACGGGTATTGAAGCTTTCTTT
- TRBD2 TRBJ2-3 TRBV11-1 CASSQTSGGGDTQYF TGTGCCAGCAGCCAGACTAGCGGGGGAGGTGATACGCAGTATTTT
many - TRBJ2-3 TRBV7-3 CASSLVAGASTDTQYF TGTGCCAGCAGCTTAGTGGCGGGGGCGTCTACAGATACGCAGTATTTT
many - TRBJ1-2 TRBV9 CASGHRENYGYTF TGTGCCAGCGGCCACAGGGAGAACTATGGCTACACCTTC
many - TRBJ2-4 TRBV6-5 CASKGGLAKNIQYF TGTGCCAGTAAAGGGGGGCTAGCCAAAAACATTCAGTACTTC
many TRBD2 TRBJ2-7 TRBV2 CASRSTSGGYEQYF TGTGCCAGCAGGTCGACTAGCGGGGGTTACGAGCAGTACTTC
many - TRBJ1-1 TRBV7-6 CASSVSGKNTEAFF TGTGCCAGCAGCGTATCCGGGAAGAACACTGAAGCTTTCTTT
few TRBD1 TRBJ1-2 TRBV24-1 CATSDWDRGYGYTF TGTGCCACCAGTGATTGGGACAGGGGCTATGGCTACACCTTC
many - TRBJ1-1 TRBV20-1 CSASRELNTEAFF TGCAGTGCTAGTAGGGAGTTGAACACTGAAGCTTTCTTT
- - TRBJ1-2 TRBV7-9 CASSLGHHHRAQNYGYTF TGTGCCAGCAGCTTAGGGCACCACCACAGGGCCCAAAACTATGGCTACACCTTC
- - TRBJ2-1 TRBV5-5 CASSTSTTSSYNEQFF TGTGCCAGCAGCACCTCGACCACCAGCTCCTACAATGAGCAGTTCTTC
many - TRBJ2-1 TRBV7-2 CASSFPPNEQFF TGTGCCAGCAGCTTTCCGCCGAATGAGCAGTTCTTC
few - TRBJ1-3 TRBV7-8 CASSLGTLSGNTIYF TGTGCCAGCAGCTTGGGGACACTCTCTGGAAACACCATATATTTT
- TRBD2 TRBJ2-1 TRBV15 CATSRDLRLAGEEQFF TGTGCCACCAGCAGAGATTTGAGACTAGCGGGAGAGGAGCAGTTCTTC
- TRBD1 TRBJ2-5 TRBV24-1 CATSDTGEETQYF TGTGCCACCAGTGATACAGGGGAGGAGACCCAGTACTTC
few TRBD1 TRBJ2-7 TRBV18 CASSPLGQGSSYEQYF TGTGCCAGCTCACCTCTAGGACAGGGGAGCTCCTACGAGCAGTACTTC
few TRBD1 TRBJ1-1 TRBV5-1 CASRNLGQGNTEAFF TGCGCCAGCAGGAACCTAGGACAGGGTAATACTGAAGCTTTCTTT